This T cell receptor beta chain was recorded in a study of T cell responses to AZD1222 COVID-19 vaccine. Whole-study context: Combined were second doses at about 4 or about 12 weeks.

Turning to this clone: Its antigen remains unknown.

V was clipped by 6 bases and J by 4 bases, with 13 bases between them. This CDR3 is 14 amino acids long. Germline V gene sequence: CDR1 MNHEY, CDR2 SMNVEV (reference sequence). Findings of the study overall: In the spike-specific TCR repertoire, nearly half reportedly target unmutated variant regions. Compared with day 0, the breadth and depth of the Spike-specific TCR repertoire rose significantly after two doses of AZD1222.

The repertoire was sequenced with immunoSEQ multiplex PCR; TCRdb's copy has only in-frame clones and lacks some. The profile shows 89,000 or so clones, roughly 88% of them singletons. The chain is built from TRBV27 and TRBJ1-5; D might be TRBD1 (5 bases). The receptor was isolated from an adult in good health. Here the sequenced sample was peripheral blood, taken on day 0 of AZD1222 vaccination. In DNA, the CDR3 is TGTGCCAGCAGCCCCGTAGGGGAGAATCAGCCCCAGCATTTT. It encodes CASSPVGENQPQHF.